The table lists the clone carrying this T cell receptor beta chain with a few counts. The antigen remains unidentified. The data originate from a study of regulatory T cells in long-lasting Graves disease. Notes on the study in general: Persistent disease samples used TRBV28, TRBJ1-2 and TRBJ2-5 preferentially. Persistent cases of Graves' showed reduced TCR diversity relative to newly diagnosed patients.

The sample's time point: newly diagnosed GD, antithyroid drugs for less than 3 months. From RNA extracted from PBMCs, the TCR library was made. EDTA tubes collected nine milliliters of peripheral blood. Libraries of TCR beta came from iRepertoire HTBI primers plus Arm-PCR of CDR3 regions. MiXCR, run by TCRdb on the multiplex PCR reads, gives a single entry per CDR3 protein. The profile covers about 540,000 distinct CDR3 sequences, with roughly 13% appearing a single time and approximately 9.3% taken by the ten largest. Trimming cost V 6 bases and J 0 bases, with 15 bases left between them. Germline V CDR1 and CDR2: SEHNR, FQNEAQ (reference sequence). This CDR3 has 15 amino acids. This sample also belongs to another study, concerning T cells in Graves' hyperthyroidism and ophthalmopathy. That report notes: With the HTBI primer set, the TCR CDR3 went through a first round of RT-PCR.

This clonotype was obtained from a man younger than 40 with Graves disease. The sequencing used peripheral blood mononuclear cells (PBMCs), collected at new diagnosis, from a patient treated with antithyroid drugs. The chain couples TRBV7-9 to TRBJ2-7, with D perhaps assigned TRBD1 or TRBD2 (5 bases each). Here the CDR3 DNA reads TGTGCCAGCAGTTGGTCCGGGGCCCCCTCCTACGAGCAGTACTTC. It is translated as CASSWSGAPSYEQYF.